This T cell receptor (beta chain) was profiled in a study of blood T cell repertoires in COVID-19 (dated by TCRdb to the early 2020s). About the study as a whole: Collaborator samples came from the United States, Italy and Spain and covered acute and convalescent phases of COVID-19. The samples were drawn from the first 160 participants of the ongoing ImmuneRACE study and from some 1,300 subjects provided by 6 global collaborators. The material from the prospective study consisted of cDNA or gDNA derived from T cells, B-cell-depleted T cells, or PBMCs. Where available, HLA class I and class II types were taken from metadata supplied by the sample provider and were not determined by assay-based typing. Deeply sampled blood TCRbeta repertoires from subjects exposed to, actively infected with, or recovered from COVID-19 were included in the dataset. A freely available public database, intended as a resource for researchers studying the immune response to SARS-CoV-2, is where the repertoires were released. Nearly every sample came with metadata listing a de-identified subject ID, COVID-19 status, age in years and sex. Overall study results and their limits: Clinical and demographic metadata were provided uncurated, with the amount varying by source and participant.

Whole blood was collected in K2EDTA tubes by collaborating institutions according to the institutions' own protocols. For TCRbeta analysis, collaborators shipped samples in one of three forms: frozen whole blood, isolated PBMCs, or DNA extracted from either of those sample types. Via the germline V gene (reference sequence), CDR1 is MNHNY and CDR2 SVGAGI. V is pared back by 7 bases and J by 7 bases, with 13 bases lying between the germline termini. Including cysteine and phenylalanine, the CDR3 has 13 amino acids. Of the read, only the CDR3 DNA is kept; its 39 bases are in frame from base 1. On this clone itself: It has no known antigen specificity. No base-level quality is on record; no much larger clone is a single base apart.

TCRbeta CDR3 regions were amplified from genomic DNA using the immunoSEQ Assay, a bias-controlled multiplex PCR. The authors' pipeline ran thus. Within the assay, amplification of reference gene primers was used to estimate how many nucleated cells each sample contained. Sequence reads were collapsed and filtered to measure the absolute abundance of every unique TCRbeta CDR3 rearrangement. For each sample, productive Simpson clonality was calculated as the square root of Simpson's diversity index across productive rearrangements. The table comes from immuneACCESS by way of TCRdb, which keeps in-frame sequences with V and J called. Part of the clones is missing from these tables; in studies checked, under half for an unresolved V gene and the rest for unknown reasons. V and J calls and clone size follow that table, whereas D and trimming were derived from the DNA. The sample table shows 120,000 or so clones, and less than 85% are seen once. Of the sample, 3.8% is held by the ten largest clones.

The clonotype originates from an elderly woman with acute or convalescent COVID-19. Recombination connected TRBV6-6 to TRBJ1-4; a weak D assignment points to TRBD1 (6 bases agree). Sequencing input: peripheral blood. The DNA sequence follows: TGTGCCAGCACACAGGGTACGGTTGAAAAACTGTTTTTT. This yields the protein CASTQGTVEKLFF.